Listed below are T cell receptor beta chains from one sample, sequenced in a study of blood T cell repertoires in COVID-19. Libraries were prepared by immunoSEQ multiplex PCR; TCRdb keeps only in-frame clonotypes and omits some of them. The sample yields about 490,000 clones, roughly 88% seen once. The sequencing input was peripheral blood. Receptors were obtained from a human donor in a cohort sampled during active COVID-19. Each CDR3 is given with its conserved first and last residue. The D gene is left open where the match is weak. Clone size, where shown, is once, few, many, or a class for clones that have expanded.

size,V,J,D,length,DNA,CDR3
NA,TRBV11-2,TRBJ2-7,TRBD1,17,TGTGCCAGCAGCTCTTTAACGAGGGACAGGGGCACCTACGAGCAGTACTTC,CASSSLTRDRGTYEQYF
NA,TRBV7-2,TRBJ1-1,NA,14,TGTGCCAGCAGCTCGACGGGAAGGGCCTCTGAAGCTTTCTTT,CASSSTGRASEAFF
NA,TRBV6-5,TRBJ1-1,NA,14,TGTGCCAGCACCCAGGGACTGGGGTACACTGAAGCTTTCTTT,CASTQGLGYTEAFF
once,TRBV30,TRBJ2-7,TRBD2,13,TGTGCCTGGGAACTAGCGGGAGTGAGGGAGCAGTACTTC,CAWELAGVREQYF
NA,TRBV19,TRBJ2-7,TRBD2,16,TGTGCCAGTAGTCCCCAGGGACTAGCGGACTCCTACGAGCAGTACTTC,CASSPQGLADSYEQYF
NA,TRBV24-1,TRBJ2-1,NA,15,TGTGCCACCAGTGATAACTCCCTCTCCTACAATGAGCAGTTCTTC,CATSDNSLSYNEQFF
few,TRBV2,TRBJ1-5,NA,13,TGTGCCAGCAGCCCCGGAACAGTTCAGCCCCAGCATTTT,CASSPGTVQPQHF
few,TRBV7-2,TRBJ1-3,TRBD1,14,TGTGCCAGCAGCCAGACAGGGAGTGGAAACACCATATATTTT,CASSQTGSGNTIYF
few,TRBV24-1,TRBJ2-7,NA,14,TGTGCCACCAGTGGATTAGCGACATCCAGGGAGCAGTACTTC,CATSGLATSREQYF
few,TRBV19,TRBJ2-3,NA,14,TGTGCCAGTAGAGGCGGGATTAGCACAGATACGCAGTATTTT,CASRGGISTDTQYF
NA,TRBV28,TRBJ2-4,NA,16,TGTGCCAGCAGTCCAGCCTCTAAGGGGGCCAAAAACATTCAGTACTTC,CASSPASKGAKNIQYF
NA,TRBV20-1,TRBJ2-5,TRBD2,14,TGCAGTGCTAGTCCGTCTAGCGGCCAAGAGACCCAGTACTTC,CSASPSSGQETQYF
NA,TRBV7-2,TRBJ1-2,TRBD1,15,TGTGCCAGCAGCTTCCGGGACAGCTCTAACTATGGCTACACCTTC,CASSFRDSSNYGYTF
NA,TRBV6-5,TRBJ2-1,NA,15,TGTGCCACGACCCTAGCGTCTGGCTCCTACAATGAGCAGTTCTTC,CATTLASGSYNEQFF
NA,TRBV28,TRBJ2-2,TRBD1,15,TGTGCCAGCCAGCGACAGGGGGCGAACACCGGGGAGCTGTTTTTT,CASQRQGANTGELFF